The source of this T cell receptor beta chain is a study of shared clonotypes between healthy human individuals. Study observations and caveats: Clonotype sharing across donors was expected to vary with sequencing depth. Researchers found naive subsets generally carried larger estimated richness than memory subsets.

Some clones are missing from TCRdb's copy, which holds only in-frame ones; the method was immunoSEQ multiplex PCR. Of 2 million to 2.5 million clones in the sample, approximately 95% were seen once. As concerns this clone: Antigen: not known. The sample holds other DNA sequences that translate to the same CDR3.

Germline V gene data show CDR1 as MDHEN and CDR2 as SYDVKM. The CDR3 spans 14 residues. Trimming removed 4 bases from V and 8 bases from J; junction bases left unmatched: 8. The TCR was taken from a man in his late teens or twenties in good health. The sample comprised naive CD4+ T cells sorted from blood. Subset denoted: CD45RA+ positively selected. The V gene is TRBV28, the J gene TRBJ1-2; 9 bases map to TRBD1. The CDR3 region is CASSSPGQGDGYTF. DNA for the CDR3: TGTGCCAGCAGTTCTCCGGGACAGGGAGACGGCTACACCTTC.